The source of this T cell receptor (beta chain) is a study of cytomegalovirus exposure and HLA in healthy donors. Points from the study as a whole: HLA restriction was apparent for most CMV-associated TCR beta chains in a later analysis. Near-uniform donor sequencing depth was presumed by presence/absence analyses.

There are 16 residues in the CDR3. The germline V gene encodes CDR1 SEHNR and CDR2 FQNEAQ (reference sequence). V shed 5 bases and J shed 2 bases, with 19 bases lying between them. With 60 Vbeta and 13 Jbeta primers, the PCR was carried out. Profiled with immunoSEQ multiplex PCR; TCRdb holds only in-frame clones, not every one. Altogether around 99,000 clones are present, 73% being singletons, with the ten largest covering 7.5% to 9%. This clone showed up just a few times. Antigen unknown. Sequencing was carried out using PBMCs. This sequence originates from a man aged 25 to 45 in good health and CMV-seronegative. The rearrangement joins TRBV7-9 to TRBJ2-7; D perhaps matches TRBD1 (6 bases). This CDR3 reads CASSPDRPHLPYEQYF. The CDR3 region has the DNA TGTGCCAGCAGCCCGGACAGACCTCATCTCCCCTACGAGCAGTACTTC.